The sample holds one count of the clone carrying this TCR beta chain. These data are taken from a study of T cells in localized non-small cell lung cancer. The protocol was immunoSEQ multiplex PCR, while the TCRdb copy is restricted to in-frame clones and leaves out a portion. The data show about 28,000 clones, with around 93% seen just once and 3.5% to 5% held by the top ten. Looked up from germline, CDR1 is SGHTA and CDR2 is FQGNSA. Between the trimmed V and J ends, which lost 3 bases and 6 bases, there was a span of 11 bases. The CDR3 spans 13 residues. The clonotype originates from a woman aged 40-69 years with stage III lung adenocarcinoma. Here the sequenced sample was peripheral blood mononuclear cells, taken before any cancer treatment. This chain links TRBV7-2 with TRBJ1-1; maybe TRBD1 (6 bases). CDR3 loop: CASSFMGGPEAFF. CDR3 in DNA: TGTGCCAGCAGCTTTATGGGGGGCCCTGAAGCTTTCTTT.